This is a list of T cell receptor beta chains from one sample in a study of blood T cells in healthy people across ages. TCRdb itself ran the 5' RACE reads through MiXCR, one entry per CDR3 protein. The sample consists of approximately 820,000 distinct CDR3 sequences, 44% of them appearing once. Input material: blood. The source is a man aged 60 to 75 in good health. CDR3s include the opening cysteine and the closing phenylalanine or tryptophan. A D gene is named only where the DNA matches it firmly. Clone size appears in some rows only: once, few, many, or a class for an expanded clone.

TRBJ2-3,once,TRBV7-3,-,CASSIQGDTDTQYF,TGTGCCAGCAGCATACAGGGCGACACAGATACGCAGTATTTT
TRBJ2-1,-,TRBV6-2/TRBV6-3,-,CASRWDNEQFF,TGTGCCAGCAGATGGGACAATGAGCAGTTCTTC
TRBJ2-1,-,TRBV20-1,TRBD2,CSARGLAGGLSSYNEQFF,TGCAGTGCTAGAGGACTAGCGGGGGGTCTGAGCTCCTACAATGAGCAGTTCTTC
TRBJ2-4,many,TRBV20-1,-,CSAIIPRGRFKNIQYF,TGCAGTGCTATCATACCGAGGGGCCGCTTCAAAAACATTCAGTACTTC
TRBJ2-7,-,TRBV28,TRBD1,CASGVSRTGPTEQYF,TGTGCCAGCGGTGTCTCAAGGACAGGACCCACCGAGCAGTACTTC
TRBJ2-5,-,TRBV11-2,TRBD2,CASSPGLAANEQYF,TGTGCCAGCAGTCCGGGACTAGCGGCCAATGAGCAGTACTTC
TRBJ2-3,-,TRBV28,TRBD2,CASSEILAGGLEYF,TGTGCCAGCAGTGAGATACTAGCGGGGGGGCTTGAGTATTTT
TRBJ1-2,-,TRBV4-3,-,CASSQDDRTYGYTF,TGCGCCAGCAGCCAAGATGACAGAACCTATGGCTACACCTTC
TRBJ2-5,few,TRBV12-3/TRBV12-4,-,CASTPGHTLVTQYF,TGTGCCAGCACCCCGGGTCACACCTTGGTGACCCAGTACTTC
TRBJ2-7,-,TRBV19,TRBD2,CASSIISGGTNKNYEQYF,TGTGCCAGTAGTATAATCAGCGGGGGAACTAATAAGAACTACGAGCAGTACTTC
TRBJ2-7,-,TRBV6-2/TRBV6-3,-,CASSGVSSVTYEQYF,TGTGCCAGCAGCGGAGTGAGTTCAGTCACCTACGAGCAGTACTTC
TRBJ1-2,-,TRBV11-2,-,CVSNTNSGVSGYGYTF,TGTGTCAGCAACACAAACTCGGGAGTTTCGGGCTATGGCTACACCTTC
TRBJ2-7,-,TRBV9,TRBD1,CASSSGGTGGLSEQYF,TGTGCCAGCAGCTCAGGGGGGACAGGGGGCTTAAGCGAGCAGTACTTC
TRBJ2-4,-,TRBV29-1,-,CSVEAGGDYELYF,TGCAGCGTTGAAGCAGGGGGGGACTACGAGCTGTACTTC
TRBJ2-4,-,TRBV4-1,-,CASSQSQGDIQYF,TGCGCCAGCAGCCAATCACAGGGAGACATTCAGTACTTC
TRBJ2-7,few,TRBV6-2/TRBV6-3,-,CASSWYRTYEQYF,TGTGCCAGCAGCTGGTATCGGACCTACGAGCAGTACTTC
TRBJ2-1,few,TRBV7-9,-,CASSPSPTSTYNEQFF,TGTGCCAGCAGCCCATCTCCCACTTCTACCTACAATGAGCAGTTCTTC
TRBJ2-7,-,TRBV5-1,TRBD1,CASSLWGQGYDEQYF,TGCGCCAGCAGCTTGTGGGGACAGGGGTACGACGAGCAGTACTTC
TRBJ2-1,-,TRBV5-1,-,CASIRDNGGYNEQFF,TGCGCCAGCATTAGGGACAATGGAGGGTACAATGAGCAGTTCTTC
TRBJ2-1,-,TRBV20-1,TRBD2,CSAPRLAGHNEQFF,TGCAGTGCTCCCCGGCTAGCGGGGCACAATGAGCAGTTCTTC
TRBJ2-7,few,TRBV7-2,-,CATRELAYEQYF,TGTGCCACCCGAGAGCTTGCCTACGAGCAGTACTTC
TRBJ1-2,few,TRBV6-2/TRBV6-3,-,CASSSTGSFYGYTF,TGTGCCAGCAGTTCCACAGGGTCTTTCTATGGCTACACCTTC
TRBJ1-2,-,TRBV6-1,-,CASSDTGYRGYSYTF,TGTGCCAGCAGTGATACAGGGTATCGGGGCTATAGCTACACCTTC
TRBJ2-5,few,TRBV7-2,-,CASSLRAGAGQETQYF,TGTGCCAGCAGCTTAAGAGCAGGGGCAGGGCAAGAGACCCAGTACTTC
TRBJ2-3,-,TRBV7-3,TRBD2,CASSIGGGRDTQYF,TGTGCCAGCAGCATCGGGGGCGGGAGGGATACGCAGTATTTT
TRBJ2-1,few,TRBV6-2/TRBV6-3,-,CASGGRSYNEQFF,TGTGCCAGCGGGGGAAGATCCTACAATGAGCAGTTCTTC
TRBJ1-4,-,TRBV4-2,-,CASSQEGPPTNEKLFF,TGTGCCAGCAGCCAAGAAGGGCCGCCAACTAATGAAAAACTGTTTTTT
TRBJ2-7,-,TRBV3-1,-,CASSPTGTIGFYEQYF,TGTGCCAGCAGCCCGACGGGGACAATCGGATTCTACGAGCAGTACTTC
TRBJ2-3,-,TRBV20-1,TRBD2,CSARGSENTDTQYF,TGCAGTGCCCGCGGGAGCGAGAACACAGATACGCAGTATTTT